These 21 T cell receptor beta chains came from one sample sequenced in a study of vaccination and CD4 T cells after COVID-19. Time point reported: late sampling 161 to 241 days after vaccination in a few convalescent patients. Noted treatment: approximately nine-day PBMC culture with coronavirus spike peptide pools or control peptides (ViraFEST assay). Their cognate antigens are unknown. The Oncomine TCR Beta short-read assay was applied to DNA of cultured CD4+ T cells. Using its own MiXCR run on the PCR reads, TCRdb lists one record per CDR3 protein. The sample gives roughly 19,000 distinct CDR3 sequences, approximately 40% of which show up once; 17% is in the top ten. The input for sequencing was CD4+ T cells from blood, cultured in vitro, taken about 7 months after SARS-CoV-2 vaccination. The receptors stem from a human donor who had recovered from COVID-19.

V usage is TRBV6-4 and J usage is TRBJ1-1; D uncertain. V gave up 5 bases and J gave up 0 bases, with 16 bases separating them. The CDR3 covers 16 residues. From germline, CDR1 is MRHNA and CDR2 SNTAGT. The CDR3 nucleotides are TGTGCCAGCAGTTACGACTACTTCAGAGTGAACACTGAAGCTTTCTTT. Its translation: CASSYDYFRVNTEAFF.

The count of this clonotype is one. The rearrangement links TRBV5-4 to TRBJ2-2; 7 bases agree with TRBD1. In germline, CDR1 is SGHNT, CDR2 YYREEE (reference sequence). The CDR3 has 15 amino acids. The V gene end was trimmed by 5 bases and the J gene end by 3 bases; junction bases not matched to a gene: 7. The CDR3 loop is CASSKQGRDTGELFF. The CDR3 DNA sequence: TGTGCCAGCAGTAAACAGGGGCGGGACACCGGGGAGCTGTTTTTT. Combining the CDR3 with reference TRBV5-4 and TRBJ2-2 gives the whole variable domain ETGVTQSPTHLIKTRGQQVTLRCSSQSGHNTVSWYQQALGQGPQFIFQYYREEENGRGNFPPRFSGLQFPNYSSELNVNALELDDSALYLCASSKQGRDTGELFFGEGSRLTVL.

The chain carries TRBV7-2 and TRBJ2-1; 7 bases fit TRBD2. The V gene's germline CDR1 is SGHTA and CDR2 FQGNSA. The junction had 5 bases not matched to a gene; V was cut back by 1 base and J by 2 bases. The CDR3 is 16 residues long. The CDR3 region has the DNA TGTGCCAGCAGCTTAGTTGGCGGGAGAACCTACAATGAGCAGTTCTTC. It specifies CASSLVGGRTYNEQFF. Combining the CDR3 with reference TRBV7-2 and TRBJ2-1 gives the whole variable domain GAGVSQSPSNKVTEKGKDVELRCDPISGHTALYWYRQSLGQGLEFLIYFQGNSAPDKSGLPSDRFSAERTGGSVSTLTIQRTQQEDSAVYLCASSLVGGRTYNEQFFGPGTRLTVL.

This chain joins TRBV19 and TRBJ2-7; D gene unclear. The germline V gene encodes CDR1 LNHDA and CDR2 SQIVND (reference sequence). Trimming shortened V by 6 bases and J by 2 bases, and 17 bases separated the two germline ends. CDR3 size: 15 residues. The CDR3 bases are TGTGCCAGTAGCCTCAAATCGGGCAGTGCCTACGAGCAGTACTTC. Translation gives CASSLKSGSAYEQYF.

The chain couples TRBV7-6 to TRBJ1-6; D call uncertain. Per the germline V gene, CDR1 is SGHVS and CDR2 is FNYEAQ. This CDR3 is built from 13 residues. V was shortened by 5 bases and J by 6 bases, with 8 bases between the two germline ends. The CDR3: CASSQNFNSPLHF. CDR3 nucleotides: TGTGCCAGCAGCCAAAACTTTAATTCACCCCTCCACTTT.

This chain joins TRBV6-2 or TRBV6-3 and TRBJ2-5; 9 nucleotides agree with TRBD2. The CDR3 length is 18 residues. The trim removed 7 bases at V and 1 base at J, leaving 16 bases unmatched. Germline V lookup: CDR1 MNHEY, CDR2 SVGEGT. The CDR3 protein is CASTPEAFLAGSQETQYF. Here the CDR3 DNA reads TGTGCCAGCACTCCCGAGGCGTTCCTAGCGGGGAGCCAAGAGACCCAGTACTTC.

This clonotype was counted between two and nine times. The chain joins TRBV15 to TRBJ2-3; D possibly corresponds to TRBD1 (5 bases). This CDR3 contains 17 residues. The ends were cut back, 0 bases at V and 2 bases at J, with 15 bases in the middle. The germline V gene encodes CDR1 LNHNV and CDR2 YYDKDF (reference sequence). The CDR3 reads CATSRDRSGSVTDTQYF. CDR3 nucleotides: TGTGCCACCAGCAGAGATCGGTCAGGGTCCGTCACAGATACGCAGTATTTT.

This chain connects TRBV30 to TRBJ2-5; TRBD2 is a possible D gene (5 bases). V was clipped by 2 bases and J by 1 base, with 8 bases between them. In germline, CDR1 is GTSNPN, CDR2 SVGIG (reference sequence). The CDR3 runs to 13 residues. The chain's CDR3 is CAWSIGVQETQYF. CDR3 bases: TGTGCCTGGAGTATCGGGGTCCAAGAGACCCAGTACTTC.

The chain joins TRBV19 to TRBJ2-6; D gene unclear. The ends were cut back, 8 bases at V and 0 bases at J, with 2 bases in the middle. CDR3 length: 12 amino acids. Looked up from germline, CDR1 is LNHDA and CDR2 is SQIVND (reference sequence). The CDR3 is CASFSGANVLTF. CDR3 in DNA: TGTGCCAGTTTCTCTGGGGCCAACGTCCTGACTTTC.

The chain employs TRBV7-4 and TRBJ2-3; weak D call: TRBD2 (6 bases). CDR3 length: 15 residues. The V gene lost 5 bases and the J gene lost 4 bases, with 16 bases spanning the gap. CDR1 is SGHVT and CDR2 is SQSDAQ in the germline V gene. This CDR3 is CASSTSSSAPDTQYF. CDR3 DNA: TGTGCCAGCAGCACTAGCTCGAGTGCCCCAGATACGCAGTATTTT.

In this sample, this clonotype turned up a few times. V gene TRBV7-9 combines with J gene TRBJ2-7, with D possibly being TRBD1 (6 bases). V was shortened by 3 bases and J by 3 bases, with 15 bases between the two germline ends. Germline V CDR1 and CDR2: SEHNR, FQNEAQ (reference sequence). This CDR3 has 15 residues. CDR3 protein: CASSLRGGHIYEQYF. As DNA, the CDR3 is TGTGCCAGCAGCTTGCGAGGGGGACATATCTACGAGCAGTACTTC.

The chain couples TRBV15 to TRBJ1-5, with a weak D call TRBD1 (5 bases). Germline CDR1 is LNHNV and CDR2 is YYDKDF (reference sequence). Trimming cost V 9 bases and J 0 bases, with 12 bases left between them. The CDR3 extends over 14 amino acids. The CDR3 DNA is TGTGCCACTGGGGGGAGGGTTAGCAATCAGCCCCAGCATTTT. This codes for CATGGRVSNQPQHF.

The chain carries TRBV7-6 and TRBJ2-7; 13 bases line up with TRBD2. This CDR3 is built from 14 residues. Trimming at V came to 8 bases and at J to 5 bases, leaving 6 bases not matched to a gene. The germline CDR1 and CDR2 sequences are SGHVS and FNYEAQ. DNA of the CDR3: TGTGCCAGCGGACTAGCGGGAGTCCCCAACGAGCAGTACTTC. Residues: CASGLAGVPNEQYF.

The rearrangement joins TRBV7-2 to TRBJ1-1, with D possibly matching TRBD1 (6 bases). Germline CDR1 and CDR2: SGHTA and FQGNSA. This CDR3 has 15 residues. Trimming left V 4 bases short and J 7 bases short, with 19 bases between. Here the CDR3 reads CASSYRGGGGFEAFF. The CDR3 nucleotides are TGTGCCAGCAGCTATAGGGGGGGCGGGGGCTTTGAAGCTTTCTTT. The whole variable domain, filled in from reference TRBV7-2 and TRBJ1-1, reads GAGVSQSPSNKVTEKGKDVELRCDPISGHTALYWYRQSLGQGLEFLIYFQGNSAPDKSGLPSDRFSAERTGGSVSTLTIQRTQQEDSAVYLCASSYRGGGGFEAFFGQGTRLTVV.

CDR3 sequence reads: CATSGPRGITEAFF. In nucleotides, the CDR3 is TGTGCCACCAGTGGTCCCCGGGGTATCACTGAAGCTTTCTTT. The V call is TRBV24-1, the J call TRBJ1-1; D uncertain. V was clipped by 5 bases and J by 4 bases, with 13 bases between them. The germline V gene encodes CDR1 KGHDR and CDR2 SFDVKD. This CDR3 comprises 14 residues.

The CDR3 coding sequence is TGCAGTATACTTTCGATGACTAGTAGCACAGATACGCAGTATTTT. This sequence encodes CSILSMTSSTDTQYF. The chain has TRBV20-1 and TRBJ2-3; D is possibly TRBD2 (6 bases). The V gene lost 8 bases and the J gene lost 0 bases, with 18 bases spanning the gap. There are 15 residues in the CDR3. Looked up from germline, CDR1 is DFQATT and CDR2 is SNEGSKA (reference sequence).

V usage is TRBV27 and J usage is TRBJ1-2; weak D call: TRBD1 (5 bases). Deletions cut 3 bases from V and 5 bases from J, with 25 bases between. This CDR3 comprises 18 residues. Germline V CDR1 and CDR2: MNHEY, SMNVEV (reference sequence). Written as DNA, the CDR3 is TGTGCCAGCAGTTTCCGAGGGGTCGGACCCACAGGAGGGTATGGCTACACCTTC. Translated: CASSFRGVGPTGGYGYTF.

There are a few counts of this clonotype. This chain connects TRBV6-2 or TRBV6-3 to TRBJ2-7; 7 bases match TRBD1. V gave up 9 bases and J gave up 1 base; unmatched junction bases: 15. Looked up from germline, CDR1 is MNHEY and CDR2 is SVGEGT. The CDR3 runs to 16 residues. CDR3: CASTFPNDRASYEQYF. The CDR3 bases are TGTGCCAGTACATTCCCGAATGACAGGGCGTCCTACGAGCAGTACTTC.

This clonotype showed up just a few times. The CDR3 protein is CASSYSAGRTEAFF. The CDR3 DNA reads as TGTGCCAGCAGTTACTCGGCAGGGCGGACTGAAGCTTTCTTT. The rearrangement links TRBV6-5 to TRBJ1-1; the D gene is possibly TRBD1 (5 bases). V lost 0 bases and J 5 bases, leaving 10 bases between the germline ends. Germline V gene lookup returns CDR1 MNHEY and CDR2 SVGAGI. This CDR3 comprises 14 residues.

This clonotype was counted once. The V gene is TRBV6-1, the J gene TRBJ1-2, with no clear D. Germline V gene lookup returns CDR1 MNHNS and CDR2 SASEGT. This CDR3 is 14 amino acids long. V was pared by 0 bases and J by 8 bases, with 13 bases between. The CDR3 DNA reads as TGTGCCAGCAGTGAAGCGTTCTGGGCGGGAGGCTACACCTTC. The encoded protein is CASSEAFWAGGYTF.

This clonotype was counted a single time. The chain has TRBV18 and TRBJ1-2; TRBD1 agrees at 7 bases. The junction had 11 bases not matched to a gene; V was cut back by 3 bases and J by 7 bases. CDR1 is KGHSH, CDR2 LQKENI, per germline. The CDR3 totals 15 residues. CDR3 in DNA: TGTGCCAGCTCACCCACGTCCACAGGGGATCGTGGCTACACCTTC. Its protein is CASSPTSTGDRGYTF.